These T cell receptor beta chains were read from a single sample in a study of early T cells in non-severe SARS-CoV-2 infection. MiXCR, applied by TCRdb to the 5' RACE reads, yields one record per CDR3 protein. The sample holds tens of thousands of distinct CDR3 sequences, roughly 6.3% seen once. Specimen: whole blood. Receptors originate from an adult who was a healthcare worker with PCR-confirmed SARS-CoV-2 infection or an uninfected control (not recorded which). CDR3s include the opening cysteine and the closing phenylalanine or tryptophan. D genes are given only for firm matches. Only part of the rows carry a size: once, few, many, or a class if the clone is expanded.

D: -
size: many
V: TRBV6-6
J: TRBJ2-2
CDR3: CAVFDGELFF
DNA: TGTGCCGTTTTCGACGGGGAGCTGTTTTTT

D: -
size: few
V: TRBV12-3/TRBV12-4
J: TRBJ2-1
CDR3: CASSFAGNSNEQFF
DNA: TGTGCCAGCAGTTTTGCGGGAAACTCCAATGAGCAGTTCTTC

D: -
size: many
V: TRBV4-3
J: TRBJ2-3
CDR3: CASSRNPGDLTDTQYF
DNA: TGCGCCAGCAGCCGAAACCCGGGGGACTTGACGGATACGCAGTATTTT

D: TRBD2
size: many
V: TRBV11-2
J: TRBJ2-5
CDR3: CASSLDLAGQETQYF
DNA: TGTGCCAGCAGCTTAGACCTAGCGGGCCAAGAGACCCAGTACTTC

D: TRBD1
size: few
V: TRBV2
J: TRBJ2-7
CDR3: CASRNTQQGASYEQYF
DNA: TGTGCCAGCAGAAATACCCAACAGGGGGCCAGCTACGAGCAGTACTTC

D: -
size: few
V: TRBV21-1
J: TRBJ2-7
CDR3: CASSNPYLFIYEQYF
DNA: TGTGCCAGCAGCAATCCATATCTCTTTATCTACGAGCAGTACTTC

D: TRBD2
size: -
V: TRBV5-1
J: TRBJ2-7
CDR3: CASSLGLAGKSSYEQYF
DNA: TGCGCCAGCAGCTTAGGACTAGCGGGAAAGAGCTCCTACGAGCAGTACTTC

D: TRBD2
size: many
V: TRBV11-2
J: TRBJ2-4
CDR3: CASSPGLAGNIQYF
DNA: TGTGCCAGCAGCCCGGGACTAGCGGGAAACATTCAGTACTTC

D: -
size: -
V: TRBV7-9
J: TRBJ1-1
CDR3: CASSSWGEANTEAFF
DNA: TGTGCCAGCAGCTCCTGGGGCGAGGCGAACACTGAAGCTTTCTTT

D: TRBD1
size: medium-sized
V: TRBV7-2
J: TRBJ2-5
CDR3: CASSFNRGRETQYF
DNA: TGTGCCAGCAGCTTCAACAGGGGGCGAGAGACCCAGTACTTC

D: TRBD2
size: -
V: TRBV7-9
J: TRBJ2-1
CDR3: CASSLAILAGRYNEQFF
DNA: TGTGCCAGCAGCTTAGCGATACTAGCGGGAAGATACAATGAGCAGTTCTTC

D: -
size: many
V: TRBV20-1
J: TRBJ2-4
CDR3: CSARDRRKGTKNIQYF
DNA: TGCAGTGCTAGAGATCGCCGTAAGGGAACCAAAAACATTCAGTACTTC

D: -
size: many
V: TRBV18
J: TRBJ2-2
CDR3: CASSPPNIRGTGELFF
DNA: TGTGCCAGCTCACCACCAAACATAAGGGGCACCGGGGAGCTGTTTTTT

D: -
size: -
V: TRBV6-5
J: TRBJ1-1
CDR3: CASSYTRSAEVFF
DNA: TGTGCCAGCAGTTACACCCGGAGCGCTGAAGTTTTCTTT

D: -
size: -
V: TRBV5-8
J: TRBJ1-5
CDR3: CASSLGGWPNQPQHF
DNA: TGTGCCAGCAGCTTGGGGGGCTGGCCCAATCAGCCCCAGCATTTT

D: TRBD2
size: -
V: TRBV10-3
J: TRBJ2-1
CDR3: CAIGTSGREVEQFF
DNA: TGTGCCATTGGGACTAGCGGGAGGGAAGTTGAGCAGTTCTTC

D: -
size: few
V: TRBV12-3/TRBV12-4
J: TRBJ2-7
CDR3: CASSQRLEQYF
DNA: TGTGCCAGCAGTCAACGTCTTGAGCAGTACTTC

D: TRBD2
size: -
V: TRBV27
J: TRBJ2-5
CDR3: CASSTHGGETQYF
DNA: TGTGCCAGCAGTACCCACGGGGGGGAGACCCAGTACTTC

D: TRBD1
size: many
V: TRBV12-3/TRBV12-4
J: TRBJ2-1
CDR3: CASSPGTGLHEQFF
DNA: TGTGCCAGCAGTCCGGGGACAGGGCTACATGAGCAGTTCTTC

D: TRBD2
size: many
V: TRBV13
J: TRBJ2-5
CDR3: CASSSRLGGRFGETQYF
DNA: TGTGCCAGCAGCTCACGTTTGGGCGGGAGGTTCGGCGAGACCCAGTACTTC

D: -
size: -
V: TRBV28
J: TRBJ1-2
CDR3: CASSFPWRWGYTF
DNA: TGTGCCAGCAGTTTTCCCTGGAGATGGGGCTACACCTTC

D: -
size: many
V: TRBV28
J: TRBJ2-7
CDR3: CASASELSYEQYF
DNA: TGTGCCAGCGCTAGCGAGCTATCCTACGAGCAGTACTTC

D: -
size: many
V: TRBV7-2
J: TRBJ2-3
CDR3: CASSFYGASTDTQYF
DNA: TGTGCCAGCAGCTTTTATGGCGCGAGCACAGATACGCAGTATTTT

D: -
size: many
V: TRBV7-9
J: TRBJ1-5
CDR3: CASSLGTTVDQPQHF
DNA: TGTGCCAGCAGCTTAGGGACGACAGTCGACCAGCCCCAGCATTTT

D: -
size: few
V: TRBV29-1
J: TRBJ1-6
CDR3: CSVYTGRNSALHF
DNA: TGCAGCGTTTACACAGGACGAAATTCAGCCCTCCACTTT

D: -
size: many
V: TRBV21-1
J: TRBJ2-3
CDR3: CASSKGLSGRTKGTDTQYF
DNA: TGTGCCAGCAGCAAAGGTTTAAGCGGGAGGACGAAGGGCACAGATACGCAGTATTTT

D: -
size: -
V: TRBV4-2
J: TRBJ2-2
CDR3: CASSQGGRGNTGELFF
DNA: TGTGCCAGCAGCCAAGGGGGGAGAGGGAACACCGGGGAGCTGTTTTTT

D: -
size: -
V: TRBV4-3
J: TRBJ2-2
CDR3: CASSHGSGELFF
DNA: TGCGCCAGCAGCCATGGGTCCGGGGAGCTGTTTTTT

D: TRBD1
size: many
V: TRBV10-2
J: TRBJ1-5
CDR3: CASSLGTEQPQHF
DNA: TGCGCCAGCAGCCTCGGGACAGAACAGCCCCAGCATTTT

D: -
size: few
V: TRBV4-2
J: TRBJ2-1
CDR3: CASSQDRRSEQFF
DNA: TGTGCCAGCAGCCAAGATAGGCGAAGTGAGCAGTTCTTC

D: -
size: few
V: TRBV6-4
J: TRBJ2-2
CDR3: CASSGDNTGELFF
DNA: TGTGCCAGCAGTGGGGACAACACCGGGGAGCTGTTTTTT

D: TRBD1
size: few
V: TRBV2
J: TRBJ2-1
CDR3: CASSEGTGYNEQFF
DNA: TGTGCCAGCAGCGAAGGGACAGGATACAATGAGCAGTTCTTC

D: -
size: -
V: TRBV5-1
J: TRBJ2-4
CDR3: CASLPWAKNIQYF
DNA: TGCGCCAGCCTACCGTGGGCCAAAAACATTCAGTACTTC

D: -
size: many
V: TRBV27
J: TRBJ2-3
CDR3: CASSTGATSTDTQYF
DNA: TGTGCCAGCAGCACTGGGGCTACTAGCACAGATACGCAGTATTTT

D: -
size: few
V: TRBV5-1
J: TRBJ2-3
CDR3: CASSLTGNTDTQYF
DNA: TGCGCCAGCAGCTTGACAGGGAACACAGATACGCAGTATTTT

D: TRBD2
size: medium-sized
V: TRBV6-5
J: TRBJ2-6
CDR3: CASSYLASGIPGANVLTF
DNA: TGTGCCAGCAGTTACTTGGCTAGCGGGATTCCTGGGGCCAACGTCCTGACTTTC

D: TRBD2
size: -
V: TRBV20-1
J: TRBJ2-3
CDR3: CSARLAGGNAPDTQYF
DNA: TGCAGTGCCCGACTAGCGGGAGGCAATGCTCCAGATACGCAGTATTTT

D: TRBD2
size: many
V: TRBV7-2
J: TRBJ2-1
CDR3: CASSLDTSGRAQFF
DNA: TGTGCCAGCAGCTTAGATACTAGCGGGAGGGCCCAGTTCTTC